This T cell receptor (beta chain) was identified in a study of OX40 agonist ivuxolimab in advanced cancers. Describing the broader study: Ivuxolimab, which targeted the costimulatory receptor OX40 (CD134), was an agonistic, fully human IgG2 monoclonal antibody. Prior anti-PD-1, anti-PD-L1 or anti-CTLA-4 therapy was permitted, and about two fifths of dose-escalation patients had received checkpoint inhibitors. Intravenous ivuxolimab was administered to patients every 2 weeks at six dose levels: 0.01, 0.1, 0.3, 1.5, 3 and 10 mg/kg. The dose-escalation cohort was about 83% male with a mean age of around 64 years, ranging from roughly 23 to 90. Partial responses were achieved by three dose-escalation patients, of whom one had hepatocellular carcinoma and two had cutaneous melanoma. Peripheral TCRbeta sequencing aimed to test whether ivuxolimab altered TCR sequence diversity and caused clonal T-cell expansion. The paper covers the monotherapy dose-escalation part of the phase I ivuxolimab trial, which included N ≈ 52 patients. Of the roughly 53 patients in dose escalation, around 19 had hepatocellular carcinoma, some 15 had melanoma, 9 had renal cell carcinoma and 9 had head and neck cancer.

Genomic DNA was extracted from sorted cells for sequencing of the TCRbeta CDR3 region. The immunoSEQ Assay was used for sequencing of TCRbeta CDR3 regions. Drawn from immuneACCESS, this table holds only the in-frame rearrangements with V and J called that TCRdb kept. Clones are partly lost; checked studies trace under half to an unresolved V gene and leave the rest unexplained. The sample table contains about 84,000 clones; only one count was recorded for approximately 89% of them. The ten largest clones capture 0.15% to 0.2% of the sample. Comment on this clone: No cognate antigen has been identified for it. No much larger clonotype is one base removed from it; base qualities were not supplied.

Its CDR3 holds 15 amino acids, cysteine through phenylalanine. Here the CDR3 DNA is all that survives: 45 bases in frame from base 1. V trim: 6 bases; J trim: 4 bases; unmatched bases: 7. CDR1 is given as MNHEY and CDR2 as SVGAGI, both from the germline V gene. Patients with a history of autoimmune disease or receiving systemic immunosuppression were excluded from the trial. Peripheral blood for TCR sequencing was collected from all dose cohorts at baseline, on cycle 4 day 1, and on cycle 7 day 1. The samples were drawn from a first-in-human, open-label, multicenter phase I dose-escalation trial of ivuxolimab. Adults with locally advanced or metastatic head and neck squamous cell, hepatocellular, melanoma or renal cell carcinoma were enrolled in the trial. Before TCR sequencing, CD4+ and CD8+ T cells were separately sorted from peripheral blood. Points the paper makes about the study in general: Clonal expansion of both CD4+ and CD8+ blood T cells was observed from baseline to week 6 at doses 0.1 to 3.0 mg/kg. On average, CD8+ T cells showed more expanded clones than CD4+ T cells after ivuxolimab. Antigen specificity was not determined for the clonally expanded peripheral T cells. Partial responders in the 0.1-3.0 mg/kg groups had among the lowest normalized peripheral clonal expansion, especially among CD8+ T cells. Low levels of normalized T-cell clonal expansion were also shown by some nonresponding patients.

Sequencing was performed on CD4+ or CD8+ T cells sorted from blood, taken in a trial of the OX40 agonist ivuxolimab. The receptor was isolated from an adult with an advanced solid tumor such as melanoma, head and neck, liver or kidney cancer. The chain couples TRBV6-5 to TRBJ2-1, with 9 central nucleotides matching TRBD1. Here the CDR3 is given as CASSTSGTGYNEQFF. The DNA sequence is given as TGTGCCAGCAGCACGTCCGGGACAGGGTACAATGAGCAGTTCTTC.